The TCR beta chain described here comes from a study of T cell repertoires in cytomegalovirus infection. Study context: Matching HLA type and CMV infection were both indicated by public TCR beta signatures.

TCRdb reanalysed the reads using MiXCR and keeps one entry per CDR3 protein. The sample lists almost 300,000 distinct CDR3 sequences, about 8.8% occurring once. Remarks on this clonotype: Its matching antigen is unknown.

The V end lost 3 bases, the J end lost 5 bases, and 17 bases lay between the germline ends. The CDR3 contains 14 residues. CDR1 is DFQATT and CDR2 is SNEGSKA in the germline V gene (reference sequence). Regarding the study as a whole: HLA-C-restricted CMV clonotypes gave the most frequent clonotype in two of eight donors.

This chain connects TRBV20-1 to TRBJ2-7; possibly TRBD2 for D (6 bases). Sequencing was performed on PBMCs. The TCR comes from a human donor in good health (CMV status not recorded). Some clones in this sample may be carry-over from other donors' samples. The CDR3 loop reads CSARDSSGTHEQYV. CDR3 nucleotides: TGCAGTGCTAGGGATTCCTCCGGGACTCACGAGCAGTACGTC.